The 23 T cell receptor beta chains below come from one sample, sequenced in a study of CD8 T cells in ankylosing spondylitis (dated by TCRdb to 2017 to 2019). The library was obtained by 5' RACE. The instrument given in TCRdb is Illumina HiSeq 2500. The public reads were reprocessed in TCRdb via fastp at Q25 and MiXCR, keeping in-frame beta chains. For every CDR3 protein sequence, its rows merge into one entry that carries the most common genes and DNA. The sample profile shows 200,000 to 300,000 distinct CDR3 sequences; under 8.5% of them were found once. The ten biggest clones cover more than 4.5% of the sample. Sequencing was carried out using blood, either unsorted or a sorted T cell fraction (not recorded which). Source of these receptors: a female donor with ankylosing spondylitis or in good health (not recorded which).

There are a few counts of this clonotype. This chain joins TRBV12-3 or TRBV12-4 and TRBJ2-7, with D perhaps TRBD2 (6 bases). The ends were cut back, 0 bases at V and 0 bases at J, with 18 bases in the middle. The CDR3 has 18 residues. Here the CDR3 reads CASSLAAISGTFSYEQYF. CDR3 nucleotide sequence: TGTGCCAGCAGTTTAGCGGCAATTAGCGGAACCTTCTCCTACGAGCAGTACTTC.

In its sample, this clonotype was seen many times. The chain is built from TRBV29-1 and TRBJ1-2; unclear D gene. The ends were cut back, 1 base at V and 2 bases at J, with 14 bases in the middle. CDR3 size: 15 residues. Germline-derived CDR1 and CDR2 are SQVTM and ANQGSEA. CDR3 coding DNA: TGCAGCGTTGAAGGGTTGGCCAGTGCAAACTATGGCTACACCTTC. Its translation is CSVEGLASANYGYTF.

There are many counts of this clonotype. The chain uses TRBV4-3 and TRBJ2-2; 7 positions match TRBD1. The CDR3 spans 18 residues. Losses at the gene ends were 0 bases for V and 5 bases for J; bases not matched to a gene: 12. Germline V gene sequence: CDR1 LGHNA, CDR2 YSLEER. CDR3 amino acids: CASSQEPGQTLRTGELFF. The CDR3 region has the DNA TGCGCCAGCAGCCAAGAGCCGGGACAGACTCTTCGGACCGGGGAGCTGTTTTTT.

This clonotype was detected many times. This chain joins TRBV3-1 and TRBJ2-7; D remains ambiguous. CDR1 is LGHDT, CDR2 YNNKEL, per germline (reference sequence). The V and J ends lost 5 bases and 5 bases respectively, with 13 bases between them. This CDR3 spans 13 amino acids. The chain's CDR3 is CASSKGSGDEQYF. In DNA, the CDR3 is TGTGCCAGCAGCAAAGGGTCTGGGGACGAGCAGTACTTC.

This chain uses TRBV6-6 with TRBJ1-2, with 8 bases matching TRBD1. V lost 4 bases and J lost 4; bases outside the gene matches: 8. Per the germline V gene, CDR1 is MNHNY and CDR2 is SVGAGI (reference sequence). CDR3 length: 15 amino acids. CDR3 in amino acids: CASSSDRGGSYGYTF. The CDR3 DNA sequence: TGTGCCAGCAGTTCCGACAGGGGAGGAAGCTATGGCTACACCTTC.

The table lists this clonotype with many counts. This chain uses TRBV14 with TRBJ2-1; the match to TRBD2 covers 9 bases. Germline-derived CDR1 and CDR2 are SGHDN and FVKESK. With 0 bases clipped from V and 9 bases from J, the junction kept 12 bases outside the gene matches. The CDR3 totals 17 residues. The CDR3 here is CASSQELGGLASTEQFF. DNA for the CDR3: TGTGCCAGCAGCCAAGAGCTCGGAGGACTAGCGAGTACTGAGCAGTTCTTC.

This clonotype has a handful of counts. V and J are TRBV27 and TRBJ2-7; maybe TRBD2 (6 bases). This CDR3 is built from 14 residues. In germline, CDR1 is MNHEY, CDR2 SMNVEV (reference sequence). V was shortened by 5 bases and J by 5 bases, with 16 bases between the two germline ends. CDR3 loop: CASSPTTSPHEQYF. The CDR3 nucleotides are TGTGCCAGCAGTCCTACGACTAGTCCCCACGAGCAGTACTTC.

Many counts were recorded for this clonotype. The rearrangement joins TRBV5-1 to TRBJ2-1; TRBD2 might be the D (6 bases). The ends were cut back, 1 base at V and 4 bases at J, with 15 bases in the middle. The CDR3 totals 16 residues. Germline CDR1 and CDR2: SGHRS and YFSETQ. CDR3 sequence reads: CASSLISGEIYNEQFF. In nucleotides, the CDR3 is TGCGCCAGCAGCTTGATTTCGGGAGAAATTTACAATGAGCAGTTCTTC. The variable domain in full, completed from reference TRBV5-1 and TRBJ2-1, reads KAGVTQTPRYLIKTRGQQVTLSCSPISGHRSVSWYQQTPGQGLQFLFEYFSETQRNKGNFPGRFSGRQFSNSRSEMNVSTLELGDSALYLCASSLISGEIYNEQFFGPGTRLTVL.

Ten or more counts support this clonotype. This sequence joins TRBV25-1 and TRBJ1-2, with 10 bases that match TRBD1. The CDR3 length is 12 residues. V was pared by 8 bases and J by 5 bases, with 2 bases of the junction left unmatched. Germline CDR1 and CDR2: MGHDK and SYGVNS. The DNA of the CDR3 is TGTGCCAGCGGACAGGGGGAATATGGCTACACCTTC. This translates into CASGQGEYGYTF.

This clonotype was recorded a few times. J is TRBJ2-1 and V is TRBV6-2 or TRBV6-3; D is possibly TRBD1 (6 bases). Looked up from germline, CDR1 is MNHEY and CDR2 is SVGEGT. The CDR3 runs 15 residues. V shed 7 bases and J shed 8 bases, with 21 bases lying between them. The CDR3 DNA reads TGTGCCAGCACCCTCCGGGACAAGGCCGTCGATGAGCAGTTCTTC. Encoded protein: CASTLRDKAVDEQFF.

A few counts support this clonotype. The gene calls are TRBV6-1 and TRBJ1-1, with D unresolved. CDR3 length: 13 residues. V lost 6 bases, J lost 1 base, and 9 bases lay in between. CDR1 and CDR2 from the germline V gene are MNHNS and SASEGT. The CDR3 coding sequence is TGTGCCAGCAGCGCGTGGTCGAACACTGAAGCTTTCTTT. The encoded protein is CASSAWSNTEAFF.

This clonotype was seen many times. V usage is TRBV27 and J usage is TRBJ2-7, with 9 bases fitting TRBD1. V lost 6 bases to trimming and J lost 8 bases; unmatched junction nucleotides: 11. The CDR3 length is 14 residues. Germline V CDR1 and CDR2: MNHEY, SMNVEV (reference sequence). CDR3 in DNA: TGTGCCAGCAGCCCAAGGGACAGGGATTTTAAGCAGTACTTC. It is translated as CASSPRDRDFKQYF.

This clonotype was detected many times. The rearrangement links TRBV5-6 to TRBJ2-2, with TRBD1 matching over 7 bases. Germline CDR1 SGHDT, CDR2 YYEEEE. J gave up 1 base and V 5 bases, and 8 bases lay outside the gene matches. The CDR3 totals 16 residues. The chain's CDR3 is CASSPDRVWNTGELFF. The CDR3 DNA reads TGTGCCAGCAGTCCCGACAGGGTTTGGAACACCGGGGAGCTGTTTTTT.

This clonotype was counted ten times or more. The V and J genes are TRBV5-6 and TRBJ2-7; 10 nucleotides align to TRBD2. CDR1 and CDR2 (germline): SGHDT, YYEEEE. This CDR3 has 15 residues. After removal of 0 bases from V and 3 bases from J, the junction contained 3 bases not matched to a gene. The CDR3 coding sequence is TGTGCCAGCAGCTTGGGTGGGACTAGCGACTACGAGCAGTACTTC. It translates to CASSLGGTSDYEQYF.

Many counts were recorded for this clonotype. The chain uses TRBV6-6 and TRBJ1-2; D is ambiguous. The germline V gene encodes CDR1 MNHNY and CDR2 SVGAGI (reference sequence). V was cut by 0 bases and J by 6 bases, with 5 bases left in between. This CDR3 region has 12 residues. The DNA for the CDR3 is TGTGCCAGCAGTTACTCGAGGGATGGCTACACCTTC. Translating it yields CASSYSRDGYTF.

This clonotype appeared many times. The chain is built from TRBV9 and TRBJ1-2, with D possibly TRBD1 on 5 matching bases. Germline V lookup: CDR1 SGDLS, CDR2 YYNGEE. The CDR3 has 15 residues. V gave up 6 bases and J gave up 0 bases, with 15 bases separating them. In DNA form, the CDR3 reads TGTGCCAGCACCCCAACCGGGACGTCTAACTATGGCTACACCTTC. This encodes CASTPTGTSNYGYTF.

This clonotype occurred many times. This sequence joins TRBV29-1 and TRBJ2-7; D uncertain. The germline CDR1 and CDR2 sequences are SQVTM and ANQGSEA. This CDR3 spans 12 amino acids. Trimming removed 5 bases at V and 2 bases at J, with 10 bases between. The CDR3 spells CSVLGRTYEQYF. The CDR3 nucleotides are TGCAGCGTTCTAGGACGGACCTACGAGCAGTACTTC.

As to this clonotype: A much larger clone lies one base from this, so it may be a read error. CDR3 sequence reads: CACSQDGGMKETQYF. CDR3 in DNA: TGTGCCTGCAGCCAAGACGGGGGGATGAAAGAGACCCAGTACTTC. The chain uses TRBV3-1 and TRBJ2-5; 7 positions match TRBD2. The CDR3 has 15 residues. The V gene's germline CDR1 is LGHDT and CDR2 YNNKEL (reference sequence).

A word on this clonotype: A much larger clone differs from this one at a single base, so this may be a read error. V usage is TRBV7-8 and J usage is TRBJ2-7; TRBD2 aligns across 11 bases. There are 17 residues in the CDR3. The germline CDR1 and CDR2 sequences are SGHVS and FQNEAQ. The ends lost 1 base at V and 4 bases at J; junction bases unmatched: 9. The CDR3 DNA sequence: TGTGCCAGCAGCTTAGGGGCGACTAGCGGGGCATTGTACGAGCAGTACTTC. Translated, it gives CASSLGATSGALYEQYF.

About this clonotype: This may be a read error: a much more frequent sequence differs by one nucleotide. The chain recombines TRBV7-8 with TRBJ2-7, with 7 bases fitting TRBD1. The CDR3 extends over 14 amino acids. Germline assignment: CDR1 SGHVS and CDR2 FQNEAQ. Here the CDR3 reads CANSSTGAAYEQYF. In nucleotides, the CDR3 is TGTGCCAACAGCTCCACAGGGGCGGCCTACGAGCAGTACTTC.

This clonotype was detected many times. The chain couples TRBV24-1 to TRBJ2-1; D gene ambiguous. Germline loops: CDR1 KGHDR, CDR2 SFDVKD. There are 15 residues in the CDR3. V was clipped by 2 bases and J by 8 bases, with 15 bases between them. The CDR3 nucleotides read TGTGCCACCAGTGATTCTCCCCGAAAGGGCCATGAGCAGTTCTTC. This gives the protein CATSDSPRKGHEQFF.

This clonotype was recorded many times. The chain couples TRBV7-2 to TRBJ2-7, with a weak D call TRBD1 (6 bases). The germline CDR1 and CDR2 sequences are SGHTA and FQGNSA. The CDR3 has 11 residues. Trimming left V 5 bases short and J 12 bases short, with 14 bases between. The DNA of the CDR3 is TGTGCCAGCAGCAACCGGGACAAACTGTACTTC. Translating gives CASSNRDKLYF.

The genes are TRBV29-1 and TRBJ2-1; 8 bases map to TRBD2. This CDR3 has 15 residues. V trimming: 7 bases; J trimming: 4 bases; junction bases outside the gene matches: 12. Germline CDR1 reads SQVTM; CDR2 reads ANQGSEA. In nucleotides, the CDR3 is TGCAGCGCCGGACTCCGGGAGGGCAGTTACAATGAGCAGTTCTTC. As protein: CSAGLREGSYNEQFF.